The rows below give T cell receptor beta chains drawn from one sample of a study of blood T cells in healthy people across ages. Using its own MiXCR run on the 5' RACE reads, TCRdb lists one record per CDR3 protein. The top ten hold less than 3.5% of the sample, which has around 800,000 distinct CDR3 sequences, roughly 25% seen once. These data also formed part of another study, on T cells of mothers and their children.

Source material: blood. The receptors were gathered from a boy aged 5-17 years in good health. Both conserved end residues are part of each CDR3. D genes are given only for firm matches. Where a row states a size, it is once, few, many or the class of an expanded clone; other rows omit it.

V gene: TRBV29-1
clone size: .
D gene: .
J gene: TRBJ2-7
CDR3 protein: CSVEDQVPYEQYF
CDR3 DNA: TGCAGCGTTGAAGATCAGGTCCCCTACGAGCAGTACTTC

V gene: TRBV5-1
clone size: once
D gene: .
J gene: TRBJ2-7
CDR3 protein: CASSLLGESSYEQYF
CDR3 DNA: TGCGCCAGCAGCTTGTTGGGGGAGAGCTCCTACGAGCAGTACTTC

V gene: TRBV5-5
clone size: once
D gene: .
J gene: TRBJ1-1
CDR3 protein: CASSSRSEAFF
CDR3 DNA: TGTGCCAGCAGCAGTCGGTCTGAAGCTTTCTTT

V gene: TRBV7-7
clone size: .
D gene: .
J gene: TRBJ2-2
CDR3 protein: CASSPRVGGELFF
CDR3 DNA: TGTGCCAGCAGCCCCCGGGTGGGCGGGGAGCTGTTTTTT

V gene: TRBV28
clone size: .
D gene: .
J gene: TRBJ2-1
CDR3 protein: CASSSQPTYNEQFF
CDR3 DNA: TGTGCCAGCAGTTCCCAACCGACCTACAATGAGCAGTTCTTC

V gene: TRBV7-3
clone size: few
D gene: .
J gene: TRBJ1-4
CDR3 protein: CASGRGPATNEKLFF
CDR3 DNA: TGTGCCAGCGGGCGGGGCCCCGCAACTAATGAAAAACTGTTTTTT

V gene: TRBV5-1
clone size: few
D gene: .
J gene: TRBJ1-5
CDR3 protein: CAMAWRNQPQHF
CDR3 DNA: TGCGCTATGGCTTGGCGCAATCAGCCCCAGCATTTT

V gene: TRBV7-9
clone size: .
D gene: TRBD2
J gene: TRBJ2-5
CDR3 protein: CASAILSGAQETQYF
CDR3 DNA: TGTGCCAGCGCTATTCTTAGCGGGGCCCAAGAGACCCAGTACTTC

V gene: TRBV12-3/TRBV12-4
clone size: .
D gene: .
J gene: TRBJ1-2
CDR3 protein: CASSLGTPNYGYTF
CDR3 DNA: TGTGCCAGCAGTCTCGGGACTCCTAACTATGGCTACACCTTC

V gene: TRBV29-1
clone size: .
D gene: .
J gene: TRBJ2-7
CDR3 protein: CSVEDPTYHEQYF
CDR3 DNA: TGCAGCGTTGAAGATCCTACGTATCACGAGCAGTACTTC

V gene: TRBV7-9
clone size: few
D gene: TRBD1
J gene: TRBJ2-7
CDR3 protein: CASSRGQGWGQYF
CDR3 DNA: TGTGCCAGCAGCCGCGGACAGGGATGGGGGCAGTACTTC

V gene: TRBV5-8
clone size: .
D gene: TRBD1
J gene: TRBJ2-7
CDR3 protein: CASSTWDRSYEQYF
CDR3 DNA: TGTGCCAGCAGCACCTGGGACAGATCCTACGAGCAGTACTTC

V gene: TRBV5-1
clone size: few
D gene: .
J gene: TRBJ1-5
CDR3 protein: CASSLGEDQPQHF
CDR3 DNA: TGCGCCAGCAGCTTAGGAGAAGATCAGCCCCAGCATTTT

V gene: TRBV15
clone size: .
D gene: .
J gene: TRBJ2-7
CDR3 protein: CATSSEQGVGEQYF
CDR3 DNA: TGTGCCACCAGCAGCGAACAGGGAGTTGGCGAGCAGTACTTC

V gene: TRBV7-2
clone size: .
D gene: TRBD1
J gene: TRBJ1-4
CDR3 protein: CASSTGQGGTNEKLFF
CDR3 DNA: TGTGCCAGCAGCACAGGACAGGGTGGCACTAATGAAAAACTGTTTTTT

V gene: TRBV27
clone size: few
D gene: .
J gene: TRBJ2-2
CDR3 protein: CASRNREGADTGELFF
CDR3 DNA: TGTGCCAGCAGAAACAGGGAGGGGGCTGACACCGGGGAGCTGTTTTTT

V gene: TRBV20-1
clone size: few
D gene: .
J gene: TRBJ2-7
CDR3 protein: CSASPDHWEQYF
CDR3 DNA: TGCAGTGCTAGTCCCGACCACTGGGAGCAGTACTTC

V gene: TRBV5-1
clone size: .
D gene: TRBD1
J gene: TRBJ2-7
CDR3 protein: CASSYRGRTSASDEQYF
CDR3 DNA: TGCGCCAGCAGCTACAGGGGCCGAACTTCGGCTTCCGACGAGCAGTACTTC

V gene: TRBV28
clone size: many
D gene: .
J gene: TRBJ2-4
CDR3 protein: CASSLAKNIQYF
CDR3 DNA: TGTGCCAGCAGTCTAGCCAAAAACATTCAGTACTTC

V gene: TRBV27
clone size: .
D gene: .
J gene: TRBJ2-2
CDR3 protein: CASSYPHGTGELFF
CDR3 DNA: TGTGCCAGCAGTTACCCCCATGGCACCGGGGAGCTGTTTTTT

V gene: TRBV27
clone size: few
D gene: .
J gene: TRBJ1-1
CDR3 protein: CASSPQQLLHTEAFF
CDR3 DNA: TGTGCCAGCAGTCCTCAACAGTTGCTCCACACTGAAGCTTTCTTT

V gene: TRBV7-9
clone size: few
D gene: .
J gene: TRBJ2-7
CDR3 protein: CASSMVGNYEQYF
CDR3 DNA: TGTGCCAGCAGCATGGTGGGGAACTACGAGCAGTACTTC

V gene: TRBV20-1
clone size: .
D gene: TRBD2
J gene: TRBJ2-1
CDR3 protein: CSAPTSGRSNEQFF
CDR3 DNA: TGCAGTGCTCCGACTAGCGGGAGGTCAAATGAGCAGTTCTTC

V gene: TRBV3-1
clone size: .
D gene: .
J gene: TRBJ1-2
CDR3 protein: CASSQGGSDYGYTF
CDR3 DNA: TGTGCCAGCAGCCAAGGGGGGTCCGACTATGGCTACACCTTC

V gene: TRBV4-2
clone size: few
D gene: .
J gene: TRBJ2-2
CDR3 protein: CASSQEGGSTGELFF
CDR3 DNA: TGTGCCAGCAGCCAAGAGGGGGGCTCCACCGGGGAGCTGTTTTTT

V gene: TRBV20-1
clone size: .
D gene: TRBD2
J gene: TRBJ2-6
CDR3 protein: CSAREWEGSGANVLTF
CDR3 DNA: TGCAGTGCTAGAGAATGGGAGGGCTCTGGGGCCAACGTCCTGACTTTC

V gene: TRBV6-5
clone size: few
D gene: .
J gene: TRBJ2-4
CDR3 protein: CASSERRGGKNIQYF
CDR3 DNA: TGTGCCAGCAGCGAACGGAGGGGTGGCAAAAACATTCAGTACTTC

V gene: TRBV9
clone size: .
D gene: .
J gene: TRBJ1-5
CDR3 protein: CASSGGVASNQPQHF
CDR3 DNA: TGTGCCAGCAGCGGTGGGGTAGCGAGCAATCAGCCCCAGCATTTT

V gene: TRBV12-5
clone size: .
D gene: .
J gene: TRBJ2-5
CDR3 protein: CASGLVIAQGQETQYF
CDR3 DNA: TGTGCTAGTGGTTTGGTGATCGCCCAGGGGCAAGAGACCCAGTACTTC

V gene: TRBV30
clone size: few
D gene: .
J gene: TRBJ2-7
CDR3 protein: CAWSTGTGDYEQYF
CDR3 DNA: TGTGCCTGGAGTACCGGGACTGGGGACTACGAGCAGTACTTC

V gene: TRBV7-2
clone size: .
D gene: .
J gene: TRBJ2-7
CDR3 protein: CASSPETRAFYEQYF
CDR3 DNA: TGTGCCAGCAGCCCAGAGACTCGTGCTTTTTACGAGCAGTACTTC

V gene: TRBV5-1
clone size: .
D gene: .
J gene: TRBJ2-1
CDR3 protein: CAGSLAIRGYNEQFF
CDR3 DNA: TGCGCCGGCAGCTTGGCCATTCGGGGCTACAATGAGCAGTTCTTC

V gene: TRBV5-1
clone size: .
D gene: .
J gene: TRBJ2-5
CDR3 protein: CASSSSGTEGETQYF
CDR3 DNA: TGCGCCAGCAGCTCGTCGGGGACGGAAGGAGAGACCCAGTACTTC

V gene: TRBV4-1
clone size: .
D gene: .
J gene: TRBJ2-5
CDR3 protein: CASSQEGRAQETQYF
CDR3 DNA: TGCGCCAGCAGCCAAGAGGGCAGGGCTCAAGAGACCCAGTACTTC

V gene: TRBV24-1
clone size: few
D gene: .
J gene: TRBJ2-5
CDR3 protein: CATSVQGQETQYF
CDR3 DNA: TGTGCCACCAGTGTCCAGGGCCAAGAGACCCAGTACTTC

V gene: TRBV18
clone size: .
D gene: .
J gene: TRBJ2-6
CDR3 protein: CASSPPLGLSGANVLTF
CDR3 DNA: TGTGCCAGCTCACCACCGTTGGGCCTCTCTGGGGCCAACGTCCTGACTTTC

V gene: TRBV6-6
clone size: .
D gene: TRBD1
J gene: TRBJ1-2
CDR3 protein: CASSNSGTGHNYGYTF
CDR3 DNA: TGTGCCAGCAGTAATTCCGGGACAGGGCACAACTATGGCTACACCTTC

V gene: TRBV11-2
clone size: .
D gene: TRBD1
J gene: TRBJ2-1
CDR3 protein: CASTTDRGALYEQFF
CDR3 DNA: TGTGCCAGCACCACGGACAGGGGCGCGCTATATGAGCAGTTCTTC

V gene: TRBV20-1
clone size: .
D gene: TRBD2
J gene: TRBJ2-7
CDR3 protein: CSARVASGGHEQYF
CDR3 DNA: TGCAGTGCTAGAGTGGCTAGCGGGGGCCACGAGCAGTACTTC

V gene: TRBV7-9
clone size: few
D gene: TRBD1
J gene: TRBJ1-4
CDR3 protein: CASSSSGQGATNEKLFF
CDR3 DNA: TGTGCCAGCAGCTCCTCGGGACAGGGAGCAACTAATGAAAAACTGTTTTTT